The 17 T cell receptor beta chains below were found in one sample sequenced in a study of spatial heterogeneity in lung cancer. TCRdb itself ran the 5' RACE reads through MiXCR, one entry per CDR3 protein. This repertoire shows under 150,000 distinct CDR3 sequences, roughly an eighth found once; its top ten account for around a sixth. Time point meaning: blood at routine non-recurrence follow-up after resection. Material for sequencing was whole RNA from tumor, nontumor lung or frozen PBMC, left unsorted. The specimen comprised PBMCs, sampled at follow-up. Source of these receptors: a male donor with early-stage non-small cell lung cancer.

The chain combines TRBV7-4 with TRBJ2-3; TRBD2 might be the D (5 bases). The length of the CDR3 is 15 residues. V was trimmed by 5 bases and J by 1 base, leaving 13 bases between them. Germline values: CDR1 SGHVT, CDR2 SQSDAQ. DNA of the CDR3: TGTGCCAGCAGCATGTGGGAGCCACGCACAGATACGCAGTATTTT. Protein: CASSMWEPRTDTQYF.

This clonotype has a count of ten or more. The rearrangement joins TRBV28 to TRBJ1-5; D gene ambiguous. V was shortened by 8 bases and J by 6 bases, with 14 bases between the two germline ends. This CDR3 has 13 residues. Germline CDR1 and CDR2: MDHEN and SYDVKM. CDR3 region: CASLPEFGQPQHF. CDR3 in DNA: TGTGCCAGCCTACCAGAATTCGGTCAGCCCCAGCATTTT.

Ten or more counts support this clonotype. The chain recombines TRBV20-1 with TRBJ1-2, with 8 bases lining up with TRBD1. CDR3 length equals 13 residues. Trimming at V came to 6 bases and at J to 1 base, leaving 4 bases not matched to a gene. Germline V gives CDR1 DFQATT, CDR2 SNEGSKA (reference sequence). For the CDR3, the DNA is TGCAGTGCCATCGACAGGGGTAACTATGGCTACACCTTC. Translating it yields CSAIDRGNYGYTF.

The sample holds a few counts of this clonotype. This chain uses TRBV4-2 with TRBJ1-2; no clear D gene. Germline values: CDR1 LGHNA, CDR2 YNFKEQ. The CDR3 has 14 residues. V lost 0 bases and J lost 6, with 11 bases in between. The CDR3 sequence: CASSQERQLHGYTF. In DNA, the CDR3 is TGTGCCAGCAGCCAAGAAAGGCAGCTTCATGGCTACACCTTC.

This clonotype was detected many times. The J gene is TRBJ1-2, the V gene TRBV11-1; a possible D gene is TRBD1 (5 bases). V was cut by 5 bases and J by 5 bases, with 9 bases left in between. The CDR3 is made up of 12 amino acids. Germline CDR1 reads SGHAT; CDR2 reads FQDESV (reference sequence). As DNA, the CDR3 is TGTGCCAGCAGCCAGACAGATTATGGCTACACCTTC. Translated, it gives CASSQTDYGYTF.

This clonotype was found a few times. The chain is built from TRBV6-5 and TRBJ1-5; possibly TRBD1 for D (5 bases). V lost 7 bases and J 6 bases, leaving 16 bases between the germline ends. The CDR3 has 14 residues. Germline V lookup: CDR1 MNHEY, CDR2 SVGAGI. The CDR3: CASMRDASGQPQHF. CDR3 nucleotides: TGTGCCAGCATGAGGGACGCCTCCGGTCAGCCCCAGCATTTT.

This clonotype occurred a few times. The CDR3 is CTSDLFIGTQYF. CDR3 DNA sequence: TGTACGTCGGACTTGTTCATCGGGACCCAGTACTTC. This rearrangement joins TRBV10-3 to TRBJ2-5; D possibly corresponds to TRBD2 (5 bases). Germline V lookup: CDR1 ENHRY, CDR2 SYGVKD. CDR3 length: 12 amino acids.

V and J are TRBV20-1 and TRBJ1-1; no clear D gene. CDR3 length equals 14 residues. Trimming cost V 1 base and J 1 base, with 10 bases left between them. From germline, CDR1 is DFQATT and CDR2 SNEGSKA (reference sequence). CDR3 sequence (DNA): TGCAGTGCTAGAGTAGGCCAGCAGAACACTGAAGCTTTCTTT. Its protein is CSARVGQQNTEAFF.

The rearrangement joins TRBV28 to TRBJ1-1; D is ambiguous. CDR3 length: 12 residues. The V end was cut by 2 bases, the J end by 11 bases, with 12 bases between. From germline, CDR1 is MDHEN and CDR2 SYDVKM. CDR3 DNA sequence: TGTGCCAGCAGTTTACTAGCTACTAGGGCTTTCTTT. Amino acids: CASSLLATRAFF.

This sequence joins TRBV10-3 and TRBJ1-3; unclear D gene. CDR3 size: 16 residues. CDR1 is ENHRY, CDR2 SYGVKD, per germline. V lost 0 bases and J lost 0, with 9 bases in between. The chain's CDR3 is CAISESNPNSGNTIYF. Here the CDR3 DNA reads TGTGCCATCAGTGAGTCGAATCCGAACTCTGGAAACACCATATATTTT.

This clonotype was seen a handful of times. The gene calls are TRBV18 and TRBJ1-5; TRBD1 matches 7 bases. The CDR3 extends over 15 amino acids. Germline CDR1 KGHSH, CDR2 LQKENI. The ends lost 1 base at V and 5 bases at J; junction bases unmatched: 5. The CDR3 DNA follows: TGTGCCAGCTCACCACAGGCAGGGGGGGATCAGCCCCAGCATTTT. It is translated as CASSPQAGGDQPQHF.

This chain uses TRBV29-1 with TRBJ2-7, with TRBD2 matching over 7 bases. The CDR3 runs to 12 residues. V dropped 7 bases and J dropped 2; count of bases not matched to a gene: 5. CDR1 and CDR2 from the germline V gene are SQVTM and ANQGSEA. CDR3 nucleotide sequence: TGCAGCGGTGGGGAGGGCACCTACGAGCAGTACTTC. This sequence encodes CSGGEGTYEQYF.

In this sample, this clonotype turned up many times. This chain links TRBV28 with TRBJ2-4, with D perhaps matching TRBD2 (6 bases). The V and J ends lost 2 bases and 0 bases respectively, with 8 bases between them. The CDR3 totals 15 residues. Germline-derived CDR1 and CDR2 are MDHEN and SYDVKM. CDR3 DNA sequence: TGTGCCAGCAGTTTAGGAGGGCTAGCCAAAAACATTCAGTACTTC. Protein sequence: CASSLGGLAKNIQYF.

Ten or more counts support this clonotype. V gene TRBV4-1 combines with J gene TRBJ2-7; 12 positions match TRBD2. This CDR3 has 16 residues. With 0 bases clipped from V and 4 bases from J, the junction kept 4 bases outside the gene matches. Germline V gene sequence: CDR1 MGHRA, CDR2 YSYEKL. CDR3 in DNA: TGCGCCAGCAGCCAAGATACGACTAGCGGGGGTTACGAGCAGTACTTC. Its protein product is CASSQDTTSGGYEQYF.

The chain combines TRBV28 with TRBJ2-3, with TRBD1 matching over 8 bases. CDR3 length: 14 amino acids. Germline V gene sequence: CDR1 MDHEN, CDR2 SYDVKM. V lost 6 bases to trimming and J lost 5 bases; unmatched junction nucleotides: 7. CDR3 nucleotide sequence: TGTGCCAGCAGCCCCTCAGGGGGCCGAGATACGCAGTATTTT. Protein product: CASSPSGGRDTQYF. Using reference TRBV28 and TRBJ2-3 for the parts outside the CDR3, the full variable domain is DVKVTQSSRYLVKRTGEKVFLECVQDMDHENMFWYRQDPGLGLRLIYFSYDVKMKEKGDIPEGYSVSREKKERFSLILESASTNQTSMYLCASSPSGGRDTQYFGPGTRLTVL.

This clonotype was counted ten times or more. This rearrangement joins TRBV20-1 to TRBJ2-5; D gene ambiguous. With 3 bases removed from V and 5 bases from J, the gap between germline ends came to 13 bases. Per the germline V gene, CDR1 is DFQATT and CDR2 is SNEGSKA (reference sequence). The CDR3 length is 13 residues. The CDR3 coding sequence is TGCAGTGCTAGTCGGACGACCCAGGAGACCCAGTACTTC. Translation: CSASRTTQETQYF.

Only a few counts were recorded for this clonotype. The CDR3 reads CASSLAGSPGELFF. The CDR3 DNA sequence: TGCGCCAGCAGCTTAGCAGGGTCCCCCGGGGAGCTGTTTTTT. This chain uses TRBV5-1 with TRBJ2-2, with a tentative D call TRBD1 (5 bases). Germline-derived CDR1 and CDR2 are SGHRS and YFSETQ. Trimming shortened V by 2 bases and J by 6 bases, and 11 bases separated the two germline ends. This CDR3 is 14 amino acids long.